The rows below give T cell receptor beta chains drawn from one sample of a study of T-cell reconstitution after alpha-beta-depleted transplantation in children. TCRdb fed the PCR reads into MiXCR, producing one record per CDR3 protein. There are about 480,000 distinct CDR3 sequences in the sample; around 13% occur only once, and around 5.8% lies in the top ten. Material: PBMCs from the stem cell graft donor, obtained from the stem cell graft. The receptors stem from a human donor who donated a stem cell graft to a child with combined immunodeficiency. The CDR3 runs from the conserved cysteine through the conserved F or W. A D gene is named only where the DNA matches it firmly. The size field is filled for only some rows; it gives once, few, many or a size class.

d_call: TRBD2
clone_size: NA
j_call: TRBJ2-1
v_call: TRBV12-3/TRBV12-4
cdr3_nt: TGTGCCAGCAGTTTTCTGGCTAGCGGGAGGGCCCCATTTTACAATGAGCAGTTCTTC
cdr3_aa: CASSFLASGRAPFYNEQFF

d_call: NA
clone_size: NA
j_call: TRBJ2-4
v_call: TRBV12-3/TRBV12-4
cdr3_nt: TGTGCCAGCAGTTTGAGCTCGGACATTCAGTACTTC
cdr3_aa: CASSLSSDIQYF

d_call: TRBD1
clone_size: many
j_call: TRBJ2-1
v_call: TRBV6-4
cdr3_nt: TGTGCCAGCAGTGCATCTGGACAGGGGGATTACAATGAGCAGTTCTTC
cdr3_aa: CASSASGQGDYNEQFF

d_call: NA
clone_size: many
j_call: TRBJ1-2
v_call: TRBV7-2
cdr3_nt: TGTGCCAGCAGCTCAGGGGCCAGCTATGGCTACACCTTC
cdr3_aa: CASSSGASYGYTF

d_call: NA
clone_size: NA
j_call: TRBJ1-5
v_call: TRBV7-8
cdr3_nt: TGTGCCAGCAGCTTCGGAGATAGCAATCAGCCCCAGCATTTT
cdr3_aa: CASSFGDSNQPQHF

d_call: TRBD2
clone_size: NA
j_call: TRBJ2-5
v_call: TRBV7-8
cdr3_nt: TGTGCCAGCAGCTCCCCCGGGGGGAATCAAGAGACCCAGTACTTC
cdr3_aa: CASSSPGGNQETQYF

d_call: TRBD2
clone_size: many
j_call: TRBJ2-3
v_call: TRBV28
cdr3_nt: TGTGCCAGCAGTTTATGGTTAGCGGGGGAGGGCACAGATACGCAGTATTTT
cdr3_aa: CASSLWLAGEGTDTQYF

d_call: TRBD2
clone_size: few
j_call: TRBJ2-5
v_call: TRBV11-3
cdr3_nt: TGTGCCAGCAGCCGACGGACTAGCGGGCAAGAGACCCAGTACTTC
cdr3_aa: CASSRRTSGQETQYF

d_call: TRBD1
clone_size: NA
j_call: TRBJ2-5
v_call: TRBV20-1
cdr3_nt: TGCAGTGCTCTGTCGGACAGGGGGTACCAAGAGACCCAGTACTTC
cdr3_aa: CSALSDRGYQETQYF

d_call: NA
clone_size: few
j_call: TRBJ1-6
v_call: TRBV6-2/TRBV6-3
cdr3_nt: TGTGCCAGCAGCCCCGACACAGCCTATAATTCACCCCTCCACTTT
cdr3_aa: CASSPDTAYNSPLHF

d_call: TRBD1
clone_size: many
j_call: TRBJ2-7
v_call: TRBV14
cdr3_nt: TGTGCCAGCGGACAGGGCTCCTACGAGCAGTACTTC
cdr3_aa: CASGQGSYEQYF

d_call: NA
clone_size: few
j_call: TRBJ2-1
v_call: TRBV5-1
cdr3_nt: TGCGCCAGCAGCGTCTCCGCAAGCTCCTACAATGAGCAGTTCTTC
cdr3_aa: CASSVSASSYNEQFF

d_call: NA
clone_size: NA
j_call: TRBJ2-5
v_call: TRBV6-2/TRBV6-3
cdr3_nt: TGTGCCAGCACACCGGACAGCCTTGGTCAAGAGACCCAGTACTTC
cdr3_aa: CASTPDSLGQETQYF

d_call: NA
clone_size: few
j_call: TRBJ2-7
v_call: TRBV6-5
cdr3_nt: TGTGCCAGCAGTTACGGAAACCCATACGAGCAGTACTTC
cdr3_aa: CASSYGNPYEQYF

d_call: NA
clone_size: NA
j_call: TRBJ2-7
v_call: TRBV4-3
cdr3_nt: TGCGCCAGCAGCCAGAATCTAAAAGGGGTCCACTCCTACGAGCAGTACTTC
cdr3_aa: CASSQNLKGVHSYEQYF

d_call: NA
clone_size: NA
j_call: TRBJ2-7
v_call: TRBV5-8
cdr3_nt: TGTGCCAGCAGCTTGGCCTATGGGGGGCGGATGAGCGAGCAGTACTTC
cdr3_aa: CASSLAYGGRMSEQYF

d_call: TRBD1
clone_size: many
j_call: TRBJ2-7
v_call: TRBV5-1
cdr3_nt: TGCGCCAGCAGCTTGAAACAGGGGGCAGTCGAGCAGTACTTC
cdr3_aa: CASSLKQGAVEQYF

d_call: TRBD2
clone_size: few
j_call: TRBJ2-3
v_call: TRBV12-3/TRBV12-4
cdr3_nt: TGTGCCAGCAGTTTAATCTACGGGGGGGACACAGATACGCAGTATTTT
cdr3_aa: CASSLIYGGDTDTQYF

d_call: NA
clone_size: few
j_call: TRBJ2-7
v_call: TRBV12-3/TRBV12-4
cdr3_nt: TGTGCCAGCCGTTACGGTGGCTCCTACGAGCAGTACTTC
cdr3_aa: CASRYGGSYEQYF

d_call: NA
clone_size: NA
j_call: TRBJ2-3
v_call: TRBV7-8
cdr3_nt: TGTGCCAGCAGCTGGGAGATAGGTAGCGGCGCTAGCACAGATACGCAGTATTTT
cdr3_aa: CASSWEIGSGASTDTQYF

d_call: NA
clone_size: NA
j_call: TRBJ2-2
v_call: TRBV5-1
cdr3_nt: TGCGCCAGCAGCTGGATTCAGGGGGGCGCGAACACCGGGGAGCTGTTTTTT
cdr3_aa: CASSWIQGGANTGELFF

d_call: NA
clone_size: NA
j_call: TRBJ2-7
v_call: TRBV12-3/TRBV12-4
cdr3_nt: TGTGCCAGCAGTTTGGGACATCTCAGCTCCTACGAGCAGTACTTC
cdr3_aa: CASSLGHLSSYEQYF

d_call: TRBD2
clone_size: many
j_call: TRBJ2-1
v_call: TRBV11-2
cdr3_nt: TGTGCCAGCAGCCATCTAGCGGGGCAGTTCTTC
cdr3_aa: CASSHLAGQFF

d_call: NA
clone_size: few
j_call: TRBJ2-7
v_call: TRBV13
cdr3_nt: TGTGCCAGCAGCTCCAGACAGGACCACGAGCAGTACTTC
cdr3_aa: CASSSRQDHEQYF

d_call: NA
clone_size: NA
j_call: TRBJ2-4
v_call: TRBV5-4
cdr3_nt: TGTGCCAGCAGCTTGGGAGGACAGTTAGCCAAAAACATTCAGTACTTC
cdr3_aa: CASSLGGQLAKNIQYF

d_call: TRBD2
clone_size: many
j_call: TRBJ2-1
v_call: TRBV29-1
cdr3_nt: TGCAGCGTTGCGCCTAGCGGGAGGGGGGATGAGCAGTTCTTC
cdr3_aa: CSVAPSGRGDEQFF

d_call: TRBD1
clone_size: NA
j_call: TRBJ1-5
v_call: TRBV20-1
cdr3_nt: TGCAGTGCTAGAGATCCTCTGACAGGGAACAATCAGCCCCAGCATTTT
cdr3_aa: CSARDPLTGNNQPQHF

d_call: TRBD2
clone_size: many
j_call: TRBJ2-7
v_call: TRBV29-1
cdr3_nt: TGCAGCGTTGAGAGGCTAGCGGGATTGGAGCAGTACTTC
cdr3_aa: CSVERLAGLEQYF

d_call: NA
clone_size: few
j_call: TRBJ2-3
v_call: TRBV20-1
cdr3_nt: TGCAGTGCTCTCGGGTGGAGCACAGATACGCAGTATTTT
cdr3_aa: CSALGWSTDTQYF

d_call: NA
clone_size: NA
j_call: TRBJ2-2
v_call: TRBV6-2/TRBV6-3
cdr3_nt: TGTGCCAGCAGTTACTCGGGGCTAGCCGGGGAGCTGTTTTTT
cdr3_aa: CASSYSGLAGELFF

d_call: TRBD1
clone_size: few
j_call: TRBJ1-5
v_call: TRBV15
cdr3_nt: TGTGCCACCAGCAGGGACAGGGGGCCGAATCAGCCCCAGCATTTT
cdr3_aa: CATSRDRGPNQPQHF

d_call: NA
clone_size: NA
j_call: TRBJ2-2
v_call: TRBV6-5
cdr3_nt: TGTGCCAGCAGTTACTCGATACAGTCGGGAGACACCGGGGAGCTGTTTTTT
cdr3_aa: CASSYSIQSGDTGELFF

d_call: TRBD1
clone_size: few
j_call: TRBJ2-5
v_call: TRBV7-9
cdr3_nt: TGTGCCAGCAGCTCGTACAGGGGGCGTAGGGAGACCCAGTACTTC
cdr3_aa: CASSSYRGRRETQYF

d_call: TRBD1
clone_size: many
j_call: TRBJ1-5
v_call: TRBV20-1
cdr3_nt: TGCAGTGCTAGGACAGGGATTAATCAGCCCCAGCATTTT
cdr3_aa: CSARTGINQPQHF

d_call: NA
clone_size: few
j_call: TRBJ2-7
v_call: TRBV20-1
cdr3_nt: TGCAGTGCTAGAGGTGACGGATACTCCTACGAGCAGTACTTC
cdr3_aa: CSARGDGYSYEQYF

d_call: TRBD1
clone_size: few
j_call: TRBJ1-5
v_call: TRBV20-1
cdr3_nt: TGCAGTGCCCTCTCTGGACAGGGGGATCAGCCCCAGCATTTT
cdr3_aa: CSALSGQGDQPQHF

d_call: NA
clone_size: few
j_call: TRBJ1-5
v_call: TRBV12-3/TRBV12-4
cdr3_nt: TGTGCCAGCTCTTACACGGCAGGGGGCAATCAGCCCCAGCATTTT
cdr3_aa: CASSYTAGGNQPQHF

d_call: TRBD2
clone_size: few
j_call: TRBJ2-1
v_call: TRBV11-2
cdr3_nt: TGTGCCAGCAGGGCGGGACTAGCGGGAAGTAGAGTGACCTACAATGAGCAGTTCTTC
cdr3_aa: CASRAGLAGSRVTYNEQFF

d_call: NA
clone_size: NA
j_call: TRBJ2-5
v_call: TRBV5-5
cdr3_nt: TGTGCCAGCAGCTACGGACGGGCTTCGTACCAAGAGACCCAGTACTTC
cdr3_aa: CASSYGRASYQETQYF

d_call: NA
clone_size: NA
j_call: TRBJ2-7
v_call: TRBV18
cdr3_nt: TGTGCCAGCTCACTCGGACAAGAGAACTACGAGCAGTACTTC
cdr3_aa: CASSLGQENYEQYF

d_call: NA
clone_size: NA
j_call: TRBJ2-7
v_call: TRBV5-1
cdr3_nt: TGCGCCAGCAGCATGAATACAGGGGAGGACGAGCAGTACTTC
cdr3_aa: CASSMNTGEDEQYF

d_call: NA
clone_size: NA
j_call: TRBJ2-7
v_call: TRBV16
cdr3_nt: TGTGCCAGCAGCCAATCGGGGTATAGCTCCTACGAGCAGTACTTC
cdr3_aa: CASSQSGYSSYEQYF

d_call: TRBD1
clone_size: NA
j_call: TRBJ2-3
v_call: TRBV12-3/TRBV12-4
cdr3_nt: TGTGCCAGCAGTTTTGAGACAGGGGGGACGTCGGATACGCAGTATTTT
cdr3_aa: CASSFETGGTSDTQYF

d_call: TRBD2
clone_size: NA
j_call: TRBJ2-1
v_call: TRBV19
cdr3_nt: TGTGCCAGTAGTACACCGGGACTAGCGGTCAATGAGCAGTTCTTC
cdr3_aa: CASSTPGLAVNEQFF

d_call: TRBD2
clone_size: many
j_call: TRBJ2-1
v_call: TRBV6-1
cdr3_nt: TGTGCCAGCAGTGAAAGGCGGGAGGGTGAGCAGTTCTTC
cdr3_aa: CASSERREGEQFF

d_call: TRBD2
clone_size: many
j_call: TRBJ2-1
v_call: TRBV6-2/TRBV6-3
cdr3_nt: TGTGCCAGCAGTTTTAGCGGGGGGGCTGATGAGCAGTTCTTC
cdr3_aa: CASSFSGGADEQFF

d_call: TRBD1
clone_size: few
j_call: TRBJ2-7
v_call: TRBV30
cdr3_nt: TGTGCCTGGAGTGTTCGGGACAGGGTGACCTACGAGCAGTACTTC
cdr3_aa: CAWSVRDRVTYEQYF

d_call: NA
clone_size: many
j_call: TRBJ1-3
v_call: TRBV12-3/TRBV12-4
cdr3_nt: TGTGCCAGCAGTTTGGGTCGTGGGGATCGGTATAGGGACACCATATATTTT
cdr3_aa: CASSLGRGDRYRDTIYF

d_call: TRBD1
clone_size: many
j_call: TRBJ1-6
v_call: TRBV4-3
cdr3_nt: TGCGCCAGCAGCCCCAAAGGAGGGGGCATGGATTCACCCCTCCACTTT
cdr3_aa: CASSPKGGGMDSPLHF

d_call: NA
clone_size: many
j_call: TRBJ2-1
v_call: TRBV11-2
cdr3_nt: TGTGCCAGCAGCTCCGGGGGGCCCTCCTACAATGAGCAGTTCTTC
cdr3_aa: CASSSGGPSYNEQFF

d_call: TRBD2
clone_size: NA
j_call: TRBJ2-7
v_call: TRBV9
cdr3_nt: TGTGCCAGCAGCGTAGATGGACTAGCGGGGGGGCACGAGCAGTACTTC
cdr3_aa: CASSVDGLAGGHEQYF

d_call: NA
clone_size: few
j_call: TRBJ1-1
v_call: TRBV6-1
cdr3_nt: TGTGCCAGCAGCATCAAGGGTGCTGAAGCTTTCTTT
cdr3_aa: CASSIKGAEAFF

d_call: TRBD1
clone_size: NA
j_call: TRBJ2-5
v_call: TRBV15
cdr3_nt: TGTGCCACCAGCAGAGATTTGGGGACAGTGGGTGAGACCCAGTACTTC
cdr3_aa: CATSRDLGTVGETQYF

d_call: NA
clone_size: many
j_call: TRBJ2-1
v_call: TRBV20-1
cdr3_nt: TGCAGTGCTTCATTTGGTACCTACCGTTACAATGAGCAGTTCTTC
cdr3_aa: CSASFGTYRYNEQFF

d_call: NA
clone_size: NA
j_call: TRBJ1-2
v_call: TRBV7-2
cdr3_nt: TGTGCCAGCAGCTTGACACCCCCCGGGGGCTATGGCTACACCTTC
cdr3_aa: CASSLTPPGGYGYTF

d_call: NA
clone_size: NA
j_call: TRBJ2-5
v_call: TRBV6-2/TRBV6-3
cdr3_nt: TGTGCCAGCAGTTACTTGGGGGGGGGCCGGGAGACCCAGTACTTC
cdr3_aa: CASSYLGGGRETQYF

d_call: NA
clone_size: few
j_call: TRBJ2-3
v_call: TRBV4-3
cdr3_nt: TGCGCCAGCAGCCAAGAAAGGGCCGGAGTAGTGGGCCCAGATACGCAGTATTTT
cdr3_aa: CASSQERAGVVGPDTQYF

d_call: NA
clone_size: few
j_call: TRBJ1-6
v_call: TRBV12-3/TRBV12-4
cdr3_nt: TGTGCCAGCAGCCATAGGACGGAGGGGGAATCACCCCTCCACTTT
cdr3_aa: CASSHRTEGESPLHF

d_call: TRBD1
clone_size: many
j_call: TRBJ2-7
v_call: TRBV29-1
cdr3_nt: TGCAGCGTAGGGGACAGGGGCTACGAGCAGTACTTC
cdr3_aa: CSVGDRGYEQYF

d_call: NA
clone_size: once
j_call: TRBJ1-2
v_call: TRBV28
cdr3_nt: TGTGCCAGCCACGCGATAGACAGGAAGCATGGCTACACCTTC
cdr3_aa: CASHAIDRKHGYTF